The sample holds many counts of the clone carrying this TCR beta chain. Primed by a sample-barcoded 5' primer and a J-beta primer mix, a second PCR proceeded for about 6 to 11 cycles. From the 5' RACE reads, TCRdb called clonotypes with MiXCR, one entry per CDR3 protein. The sample includes roughly 410,000 distinct CDR3 sequences, 45% to 60% of them seen just once. The sample originates from a study of blood T cells in healthy people across ages. With 0 bases clipped from V and 8 bases from J, the junction kept 9 bases outside the gene matches. The CDR3 consists of 16 residues. Germline lookup yields CDR1 SGDLS and CDR2 YYNGEE. Donors were systemically healthy Caucasian individuals from Russia aged roughly 6 to 100 years.

This clonotype was sampled from a man in his sixties in good health. The source material was blood. The rearrangement uses TRBV9 and TRBJ2-1; 9 nucleotides line up with TRBD2. The CDR3 here is CASSVGQRGANDEQFF. CDR3 sequence (DNA): TGTGCCAGCAGCGTAGGTCAGCGGGGGGCTAACGATGAGCAGTTCTTC.